What follows describes a single T cell receptor beta chain. The CDR3 spans 13 residues. V was shortened by 6 bases and J by 7 bases, with 13 bases between the two germline ends. Germline loops: CDR1 KGHSH, CDR2 LQKENI. This entry belongs to a study of early T cells in non-severe SARS-CoV-2 infection. TCRdb passed the 5' RACE reads through MiXCR, listing each CDR3 protein once. This sample yields about 33,000 distinct CDR3 sequences, of which about 4.7% are seen a single time; less than 15% belongs to the top ten. The TCR originated in an adult who was a healthcare worker with PCR-confirmed SARS-CoV-2 infection or an uninfected control (not recorded which). This chain joins TRBV18 and TRBJ1-5; D is unclear. The sample consisted of whole blood. CDR3 coding DNA: TGTGCCAGCTCGCCAAAATCCGACCAGCCCCAGCATTTT. This gives the protein CASSPKSDQPQHF.